These T cell receptor beta chains were read from a single sample in a study of blood T cell repertoires in COVID-19. Here immunoSEQ multiplex PCR was the method, and the copy in TCRdb shows in-frame clones only, minus some. The sample shows around 140,000 clones, approximately 88% of them seen only once. The sample comprised peripheral blood. These receptor sequences come from a man between 65 and 85 years old with active COVID-19. Both conserved end residues are part of each CDR3. The D gene is left open where the match is weak. Size values are once, few and many counts, or a class for expanded clones, and some rows have none.

d_call: NA
cdr3_length: 13
clone_size: few
j_call: TRBJ1-2
v_call: TRBV28
cdr3_aa: CASSLTAGYGYTF
cdr3_nt: TGTGCCAGCAGTTTGACAGCTGGCTATGGCTACACCTTC

d_call: TRBD1
cdr3_length: 16
clone_size: NA
j_call: TRBJ2-7
v_call: TRBV7-6
cdr3_aa: CASSLVGTGPSYEQYF
cdr3_nt: TGTGCCAGCAGCTTAGTCGGGACAGGGCCCTCCTACGAGCAGTACTTC

d_call: NA
cdr3_length: 14
clone_size: NA
j_call: TRBJ2-7
v_call: TRBV6-1
cdr3_aa: CASSEVKPPYEQYF
cdr3_nt: TGTGCCAGCAGTGAAGTAAAGCCTCCCTACGAGCAGTACTTC

d_call: NA
cdr3_length: 15
clone_size: NA
j_call: TRBJ2-1
v_call: TRBV18
cdr3_aa: CASSPQLTDNNEQFF
cdr3_nt: TGTGCCAGCTCACCGCAGCTAACAGACAACAATGAGCAGTTCTTC

d_call: NA
cdr3_length: 11
clone_size: NA
j_call: TRBJ1-6
v_call: TRBV28
cdr3_aa: CASSLQGPLHF
cdr3_nt: TGTGCCAGCAGTCTCCAGGGGCCCCTCCACTTT

d_call: TRBD1
cdr3_length: 15
clone_size: NA
j_call: TRBJ2-2
v_call: TRBV5-1
cdr3_aa: CASSRGQTATGELFF
cdr3_nt: TGCGCCAGCAGCAGGGGACAGACAGCGACCGGGGAGCTGTTTTTT

d_call: NA
cdr3_length: 15
clone_size: NA
j_call: TRBJ2-1
v_call: TRBV5-1
cdr3_aa: CASSLGGGPYNEQFF
cdr3_nt: TGCGCCAGCAGCTTGGGAGGGGGTCCCTACAATGAGCAGTTCTTC

d_call: TRBD2
cdr3_length: 15
clone_size: NA
j_call: TRBJ2-1
v_call: TRBV9
cdr3_aa: CASSLRTSGNDEQFF
cdr3_nt: TGTGCCAGCAGCCTAAGGACTAGCGGGAACGATGAGCAGTTCTTC

d_call: TRBD1
cdr3_length: 14
clone_size: NA
j_call: TRBJ1-1
v_call: TRBV29-1
cdr3_aa: CSGRQGARNTEAFF
cdr3_nt: TGCAGCGGTCGACAGGGGGCCAGGAACACTGAAGCTTTCTTT

d_call: NA
cdr3_length: 12
clone_size: NA
j_call: TRBJ2-2
v_call: TRBV14
cdr3_aa: CASSLSRGELFF
cdr3_nt: TGTGCCAGCAGCCTTTCTAGAGGGGAGCTGTTTTTT

d_call: NA
cdr3_length: 15
clone_size: NA
j_call: TRBJ2-7
v_call: TRBV4-1
cdr3_aa: CASSQTLSATYEQYF
cdr3_nt: TGCGCCAGCAGCCAAACACTTAGCGCAACCTACGAGCAGTACTTC

d_call: NA
cdr3_length: 15
clone_size: few
j_call: TRBJ1-5
v_call: TRBV6-5
cdr3_aa: CASLGGDTSNQPQHF
cdr3_nt: TGTGCCAGCCTAGGGGGGGACACAAGCAATCAGCCCCAGCATTTT

d_call: TRBD1
cdr3_length: 15
clone_size: few
j_call: TRBJ1-5
v_call: TRBV4-1
cdr3_aa: CASSQDIQGNQPQHF
cdr3_nt: TGCGCCAGCAGCCAAGATATACAGGGGAATCAGCCCCAGCATTTT

d_call: TRBD1
cdr3_length: 14
clone_size: NA
j_call: TRBJ2-3
v_call: TRBV6-5
cdr3_aa: CASSSQGATDTQYF
cdr3_nt: TGTGCCAGCAGTTCACAGGGGGCGACAGATACGCAGTATTTT

d_call: TRBD2
cdr3_length: 16
clone_size: NA
j_call: TRBJ2-7
v_call: TRBV4-2
cdr3_aa: CASSQDKGGRFNEQYF
cdr3_nt: TGTGCCAGCAGCCAAGATAAGGGCGGGAGGTTCAACGAGCAGTACTTC

d_call: TRBD2
cdr3_length: 15
clone_size: NA
j_call: TRBJ2-3
v_call: TRBV10-3
cdr3_aa: CAISERGGVQDTQYF
cdr3_nt: TGTGCCATCAGTGAGCGGGGGGGGGTACAAGATACGCAGTATTTT

d_call: NA
cdr3_length: 13
clone_size: few
j_call: TRBJ2-2
v_call: TRBV5-1
cdr3_aa: CASSWGQGGELFF
cdr3_nt: TGCGCCAGCAGCTGGGGGCAGGGCGGGGAGCTGTTTTTT

d_call: NA
cdr3_length: 12
clone_size: NA
j_call: TRBJ1-2
v_call: TRBV28
cdr3_aa: CASSPWGDGYTF
cdr3_nt: TGTGCCAGCAGTCCATGGGGGGATGGCTACACCTTC

d_call: NA
cdr3_length: 16
clone_size: NA
j_call: TRBJ2-7
v_call: TRBV4-1
cdr3_aa: CASSQVTDFGSYEQYF
cdr3_nt: TGCGCCAGCAGCCAAGTGACGGACTTCGGCTCCTACGAGCAGTACTTC

d_call: TRBD1
cdr3_length: 14
clone_size: NA
j_call: TRBJ1-5
v_call: TRBV29-1
cdr3_aa: CSVTTGLGNQPQHF
cdr3_nt: TGCAGCGTGACGACAGGGCTTGGCAATCAGCCCCAGCATTTT

d_call: TRBD2
cdr3_length: 15
clone_size: NA
j_call: TRBJ2-1
v_call: TRBV18
cdr3_aa: CASSPSSGGYNEQFF
cdr3_nt: TGTGCCAGCTCACCCTCTAGCGGTGGGTACAATGAGCAGTTCTTC

d_call: NA
cdr3_length: 15
clone_size: NA
j_call: TRBJ2-7
v_call: TRBV18
cdr3_aa: CASSPPGTGSYEQYF
cdr3_nt: TGTGCCAGCTCACCACCCGGGACTGGATCCTACGAGCAGTACTTC

d_call: TRBD1
cdr3_length: 13
clone_size: NA
j_call: TRBJ2-1
v_call: TRBV11-1
cdr3_aa: CASSLTGLNEQFF
cdr3_nt: TGTGCCAGCAGCTTGACAGGGTTGAATGAGCAGTTCTTC

d_call: TRBD1
cdr3_length: 16
clone_size: NA
j_call: TRBJ2-1
v_call: TRBV4-1
cdr3_aa: CASSHIGQGDGNEQFF
cdr3_nt: TGCGCCAGCAGCCATATCGGACAGGGGGACGGGAATGAGCAGTTCTTC

d_call: TRBD1
cdr3_length: 14
clone_size: few
j_call: TRBJ1-1
v_call: TRBV9
cdr3_aa: CASSAGTGPNEAFF
cdr3_nt: TGTGCCAGCAGCGCCGGGACAGGACCCAATGAAGCTTTCTTT

d_call: TRBD1
cdr3_length: 15
clone_size: NA
j_call: TRBJ1-5
v_call: TRBV5-6
cdr3_aa: CASSRRGQDYQPQHF
cdr3_nt: TGTGCCAGCAGCCGGAGGGGACAGGATTATCAGCCCCAGCATTTT

d_call: TRBD1
cdr3_length: 13
clone_size: NA
j_call: TRBJ1-2
v_call: TRBV5-6
cdr3_aa: CASSPDRRDGYTF
cdr3_nt: TGTGCCAGCAGCCCGGACAGGAGGGATGGCTACACCTTC

d_call: TRBD1
cdr3_length: 13
clone_size: NA
j_call: TRBJ1-4
v_call: TRBV9
cdr3_aa: CATYDRAREKLFF
cdr3_nt: TGTGCCACCTACGACAGGGCTCGTGAAAAACTGTTTTTT

d_call: NA
cdr3_length: 15
clone_size: once
j_call: TRBJ2-3
v_call: TRBV6-5
cdr3_aa: CASSSGDTKGDTQYF
cdr3_nt: TGTGCCAGCAGTTCAGGGGACACCAAGGGAGATACGCAGTATTTT

d_call: NA
cdr3_length: 14
clone_size: NA
j_call: TRBJ2-1
v_call: TRBV9
cdr3_aa: CASSVLGSSDEQFF
cdr3_nt: TGTGCCAGCAGCGTACTCGGGAGCTCAGATGAGCAGTTCTTC

d_call: NA
cdr3_length: 14
clone_size: NA
j_call: TRBJ1-2
v_call: TRBV5-1
cdr3_aa: CASSLGQLNYGYTF
cdr3_nt: TGCGCCAGCAGCTTGGGGCAGTTAAACTATGGCTACACCTTC

d_call: NA
cdr3_length: 14
clone_size: NA
j_call: TRBJ2-7
v_call: TRBV10-2
cdr3_aa: CASTFGGTSYEQYF
cdr3_nt: TGCGCCAGCACTTTTGGGGGGACCTCCTACGAGCAGTACTTC

d_call: TRBD1
cdr3_length: 14
clone_size: NA
j_call: TRBJ1-1
v_call: TRBV30
cdr3_aa: CAWSVGQGATEAFF
cdr3_nt: TGTGCCTGGAGCGTTGGACAGGGGGCTACTGAAGCTTTCTTT

d_call: TRBD1
cdr3_length: 16
clone_size: NA
j_call: TRBJ1-5
v_call: TRBV3-1/TRBV3-2
cdr3_aa: CASSQGTGTGNQPQHF
cdr3_nt: TGTGCCAGCAGCCAAGGGACCGGGACAGGCAATCAGCCCCAGCATTTT

d_call: NA
cdr3_length: 14
clone_size: NA
j_call: TRBJ2-5
v_call: TRBV3-1/TRBV3-2
cdr3_aa: CASSQGAYQETQYF
cdr3_nt: TGTGCCAGCAGCCAGGGCGCCTATCAAGAGACCCAGTACTTC

d_call: NA
cdr3_length: 14
clone_size: NA
j_call: TRBJ2-1
v_call: TRBV6-1
cdr3_aa: CASSESHSPREQFF
cdr3_nt: TGTGCCAGCAGTGAATCTCACAGCCCCAGGGAGCAGTTCTTC